This TCR beta chain appears in the sequencing data of a study of graft-versus-host responses after intestinal transplantation. Looking at the study overall: Transplantation in recipients was multivisceral, liver-intestinal, or isolated intestinal.

Some clones are missing from TCRdb's copy, which holds only in-frame ones; the method was immunoSEQ multiplex PCR. The repertoire holds about 120,000 clones, roughly 92% seen once, with 0.23% in the top ten. In the case of this clone: Antigen: not known.

The CDR3 contains 16 residues. The V and J ends lost 2 bases and 5 bases, in that order; junction bases with no gene match: 10. In germline, CDR1 is MNHEY, CDR2 SVGAGI. The sequenced sample was unstimulated CD4+ T cells sorted from spleen or lymph node cells, obtained before transplant. The rearrangement uses TRBV6-5 and TRBJ2-7, with TRBD2 identical over 9 bases. This TCR was recovered from a human donor who was the organ donor for an intestinal transplant. The CDR3 DNA follows: TGTGCCAGCAGTTACGTACCTGGCGGGAGGGCCCACGAGCAGTACTTC. It is translated as CASSYVPGGRAHEQYF.